A single sample is the source of the 2 T cell receptor beta chains below, sequenced in a study of blood T cells in healthy people across ages. A second PCR, run for about 7 to 11 cycles, used a sample-barcoded 5' primer plus a J-beta primer mix. MiXCR, applied by TCRdb to the 5' RACE reads, yields one record per CDR3 protein. The sample consists of hundreds of thousands of distinct CDR3 sequences, around 41% of them appearing once. The specimen was blood. These receptors originate from a man of 80 years or more in good health.

V is TRBV11-1 and J is TRBJ2-1; tentatively, D is TRBD1 (7 bases). The CDR3 is 16 residues long. Germline V lookup: CDR1 SGHAT, CDR2 FQDESV (reference sequence). V lost 0 bases and J lost 5, with 14 bases in between. The CDR3, as DNA: TGTGCCAGCAGCTTAGCGTGCACAGGGGAGGACAATGAGCAGTTCTTC. It translates to CASSLACTGEDNEQFF.

DNA for the CDR3: TGCGCCAGCAGCCAAGACAGGTCGTGGGGACAGGCCCCCTACGAGCAGTACTTC. It yields the protein CASSQDRSWGQAPYEQYF. The chain has TRBV4-1 and TRBJ2-7, with 8 nucleotides matching TRBD1. CDR1 is MGHRA and CDR2 is YSYEKL in the germline V gene. V lost 0 bases and J lost 2; bases outside the gene matches: 12. The CDR3 extends over 18 amino acids.